A single sample gave rise to the 19 T cell receptor beta chains below, sequenced in a study of blood T cell repertoires in COVID-19. Sequencing used immunoSEQ multiplex PCR; TCRdb keeps in-frame clones, though not all of them. This table has under 200,000 clones, less than 90% appearing once. Sequencing used peripheral blood. These receptors originate from a woman in her 70s with acute or convalescent COVID-19.

This chain connects TRBV6-6 to TRBJ2-3; TRBD2 agrees at 12 bases. Per the germline V gene, CDR1 is MNHNY and CDR2 is SVGAGI (reference sequence). This CDR3 is built from 16 residues. V gave up 2 bases and J gave up 1 base; unmatched junction bases: 1. The CDR3 DNA reads TGTGCCAGCAGTTACGGACTAGCGGGACGCACAGATACGCAGTATTTT. Its translation: CASSYGLAGRTDTQYF.

V gene TRBV29-1 combines with J gene TRBJ1-1; D gene uncertain. The CDR3 spans 14 residues. Germline V gives CDR1 SQVTM, CDR2 ANQGSEA. V dropped 5 bases and J dropped 5 bases, with 18 bases sitting between them. CDR3 region: CSVLKVSGWTEAFF. CDR3 bases: TGCAGCGTTCTAAAGGTGTCAGGTTGGACTGAAGCTTTCTTT. Drawing the rest from reference TRBV29-1 and TRBJ1-1, the complete variable domain is SAVISQKPSRDICQRGTSLTIQCQVDSQVTMMFWYRQQPGQSLTLIATANQGSEATYESGFVIDKFPISRPNLTFSTLTVSNMSPEDSSIYLCSVLKVSGWTEAFFGQGTRLTVV.

The chain combines TRBV4-1 with TRBJ1-2; 9 nucleotides align to TRBD1. The CDR3 length is 16 residues. Trimming took 1 base from V and 8 from J; bases not matched to a gene: 11. The V gene's germline CDR1 is MGHRA and CDR2 YSYEKL. The CDR3 loop reads CASSQAASGTGQGYTF. CDR3 nucleotides: TGCGCCAGCAGCCAAGCCGCTTCCGGGACAGGGCAAGGCTACACCTTC.

The J gene is TRBJ1-1, the V gene TRBV10-3; 7 bases are shared with TRBD1. Germline V lookup: CDR1 ENHRY, CDR2 SYGVKD. With V trimmed by 7 bases and J by 4 bases, 9 bases remained unmatched. There are 14 residues in the CDR3. This CDR3 reads CAITEADRSTEAFF. The CDR3 DNA follows: TGTGCCATCACCGAAGCGGACAGGAGCACTGAAGCTTTCTTT.

This chain joins TRBV5-4 and TRBJ1-4; D uncertain. This CDR3 spans 13 amino acids. Trimming took off 4 bases at V and 4 bases at J, with 8 bases between the two ends. Germline CDR1 is SGHNT and CDR2 is YYREEE (reference sequence). CDR3 sequence (DNA): TGTGCCAGCAGCCTAGGCATTAATGAAAAACTGTTTTTT. Protein product: CASSLGINEKLFF. Full variable domain (outside the CDR3, taken from reference TRBV5-4 and TRBJ1-4): ETGVTQSPTHLIKTRGQQVTLRCSSQSGHNTVSWYQQALGQGPQFIFQYYREEENGRGNFPPRFSGLQFPNYSSELNVNALELDDSALYLCASSLGINEKLFFGSGTQLSVL.

The rearrangement links TRBV6-2 or TRBV6-3 to TRBJ2-3; D is unresolved. The V end lost 4 bases, the J end lost 0 bases, and 8 bases lay between the germline ends. The length of the CDR3 is 14 residues. Per the germline V gene, CDR1 is MNHEY and CDR2 is SVGEGT. CDR3: CASSSYHSTDTQYF. The CDR3, as DNA: TGTGCCAGCAGTTCCTACCATAGCACAGATACGCAGTATTTT.

This sequence joins TRBV3-1 (or the pseudogene TRBV3-2) and TRBJ2-7; no firm D call. The CDR3 has 14 amino acids. Trimming pared 4 bases from V and 1 base from J, leaving 11 bases between. The germline V gene encodes CDR1 LGHDT and CDR2 YNNKEL (reference sequence). CDR3 residues: CASSRAYASYEQYF. CDR3 bases: TGTGCCAGCAGCCGGGCGTACGCGTCCTACGAGCAGTACTTC.

V is TRBV11-3 and J is TRBJ2-5; 7 bases are shared with TRBD1. The trim removed 2 bases at V and 3 bases at J, leaving 6 bases unmatched. The CDR3 covers 15 residues. Per germline, CDR1 SGHNT and CDR2 YENEEA. CDR3 residues: CASSLWGQPKETQYF. DNA for the CDR3: TGTGCCAGCAGCTTATGGGGACAGCCGAAAGAGACCCAGTACTTC.

This clone was seen just once. The chain employs TRBV10-3 and TRBJ1-6; D remains unclear. This CDR3 has 13 amino acids. Germline assignment: CDR1 ENHRY and CDR2 SYGVKD. Trimming removed 0 bases at V and 13 bases at J, with 10 bases between. CDR3 sequence reads: CAISESVLSPLHF. In nucleotides, the CDR3 is TGTGCCATCAGTGAGTCGGTTCTATCTCCCCTCCACTTT.

This clone was seen a single time. The rearrangement links TRBV27 to TRBJ1-2; TRBD1 agrees at 8 bases. CDR3 length: 13 amino acids. The V gene end was trimmed by 7 bases and the J gene end by 2 bases; junction bases not matched to a gene: 3. Per the germline V gene, CDR1 is MNHEY and CDR2 is SMNVEV (reference sequence). This chain's CDR3 is CASKRQGNYGYTF. The DNA for the CDR3 is TGTGCCAGCAAACGACAGGGGAACTATGGCTACACCTTC.

This chain connects TRBV3-1 (or the pseudogene TRBV3-2) to TRBJ2-3; D is perhaps TRBD1 (5 bases). In germline, CDR1 is LGHDT, CDR2 YNNKEL (reference sequence). V was pared by 3 bases and J by 0 bases, with 10 bases between. The CDR3 covers 15 residues. CDR3 sequence reads: CASSHRGTSTDTQYF. The CDR3 DNA follows: TGTGCCAGCAGCCATAGGGGCACTAGCACAGATACGCAGTATTTT.

This clone is a singleton in its sample. The rearrangement uses TRBV7-9 and TRBJ1-3; D remains ambiguous. The ends were cut back, 5 bases at V and 8 bases at J, with 10 bases in the middle. The CDR3 has 12 residues. Germline V gene data show CDR1 as SEHNR and CDR2 as FQNEAQ (reference sequence). For the CDR3, the DNA is TGTGCCAGCAGCCCCACCGGGGACACCATATATTTT. Its protein is CASSPTGDTIYF.

The chain has TRBV18 and TRBJ1-1, with 9 bases matching TRBD1. The V and J ends lost 6 bases and 4 bases, in that order; junction bases with no gene match: 3. Germline CDR1 KGHSH, CDR2 LQKENI. CDR3 length equals 13 residues. CDR3 loop: CASSWDRATEAFF. In DNA form, the CDR3 reads TGTGCCAGCTCTTGGGACAGGGCCACTGAAGCTTTCTTT.

The chain combines TRBV4-2 with TRBJ2-1; perhaps TRBD2 as D (6 bases). CDR1 is LGHNA, CDR2 YNFKEQ, per germline. The V and J ends lost 2 bases and 4 bases respectively, with 15 bases between them. CDR3 length equals 16 residues. The CDR3 reads CASSQLQQLAYNEQFF. The CDR3 DNA sequence: TGTGCCAGCAGCCAATTACAGCAACTAGCATACAATGAGCAGTTCTTC.

This sequence joins TRBV6-1 and TRBJ2-4, with 8 bases matching TRBD2. The CDR3 sequence is 19 residues long. The germline CDR1 and CDR2 sequences are MNHNS and SASEGT. J lost 3 bases, V lost 0 bases, and 13 bases had no gene match. The CDR3 loop reads CASSEAPSGGGVHKNIQYF. DNA of the CDR3: TGTGCCAGCAGTGAAGCTCCCTCGGGGGGGGGAGTGCACAAAAACATTCAGTACTTC.

The chain combines TRBV21-1 with TRBJ1-5. TRBV21-1 is designated a pseudogene. The CDR3 totals 15 residues. The CDR3 DNA reads TGTGCCAGCAGCATCGGGGGGCATTGGAGGCAGCCCCAGCATTTT. This codes for CASSIGGHWRQPQHF.

The V call is TRBV11-2, the J call TRBJ2-5; 8 bases map to TRBD1. V dropped 5 bases and J dropped 4; count of bases not matched to a gene: 3. The CDR3 extends over 13 amino acids. CDR1 is SGHAT and CDR2 is FQNNGV in the germline V gene. CDR3 in amino acids: CASSQGQGETQYF. DNA for the CDR3: TGTGCCAGCAGCCAAGGACAGGGAGAGACCCAGTACTTC.

The V call is TRBV7-2, the J call TRBJ1-2; 7 bases are shared with TRBD1. V trimming: 3 bases; J trimming: 2 bases; junction bases outside the gene matches: 6. This CDR3 comprises 15 residues. Germline assignment: CDR1 SGHTA and CDR2 FQGNSA. DNA of the CDR3: TGTGCCAGCAGCTTCCCGGGACAGAAAAACTATGGCTACACCTTC. This translates into CASSFPGQKNYGYTF.

The rearrangement links TRBV4-3 to TRBJ2-2; 9 positions agree with TRBD2. The V gene's germline CDR1 is LGHNA and CDR2 YSLEER. This CDR3 has 17 amino acids. J lost 7 bases, V lost 6 bases, and 15 bases had no gene match. The CDR3 nucleotides are TGCGCCAGCAGGCAAAGGGCTGGCGGGGGGGCCGACGGGGAGCTGTTTTTT. Translation: CASRQRAGGGADGELFF.